This T cell receptor (beta chain) was sequenced in a study of blood T cell repertoires in COVID-19 (dated by TCRdb to about 2020). At the level of the whole study: The collaborator samples originated in the United States, Italy and Spain and spanned the acute and convalescent phases of COVID-19. The prospective study material was composed of cDNA or gDNA derived from T cells, B-cell-depleted T cells, or PBMCs. Subjects who had been exposed to COVID-19, were actively infected with it, or had recovered from it provided the deeply sampled blood TCRbeta repertoires that made up the dataset. The repertoires were released in a freely available public database intended as a resource for research on the immune response to SARS-CoV-2. The samples were drawn from the first 160 participants of the ongoing ImmuneRACE study and from some 1,300 subjects provided by 6 global collaborators. Nearly every sample came with metadata listing a de-identified subject ID, COVID-19 status, age in years and sex. Where HLA class I and class II types were available, the types were taken from metadata supplied by the sample provider, not from assay-based typing. Points the paper makes about the study in general: How much clinical and demographic metadata was included differed by source and by participant, and the metadata was provided uncurated.

Notes on this clone: The clone's antigen remains unknown. The sample holds no much larger clone one base away, and base qualities are not on file.

The germline V gene encodes CDR1 SGHRS and CDR2 YFSETQ. V trim: 4 bases; J trim: 1 base; unmatched bases: 4. The CDR3 contains 15 residues, cysteine and phenylalanine counted. Only the CDR3 part of the read is kept: 45 bases, read in frame from the first base. At one collaborating source in Seattle, patients were enrolled during active infection and were followed longitudinally through the course of disease. Each collaborating institution followed its own protocols to collect whole blood in K2EDTA tubes. For TCRbeta analysis, collaborators shipped samples in one of three forms: frozen whole blood, isolated PBMCs, or DNA extracted from either of those sample types. TCRbeta CDR3 regions were amplified from genomic DNA by means of the immunoSEQ Assay, a bias-controlled multiplex PCR. For the original study's pipeline: Nucleated cell counts per sample were estimated from amplification of reference gene primers within the assay. Sequence reads were collapsed and filtered to measure the absolute abundance of every unique TCRbeta CDR3 rearrangement. For each sample, productive Simpson clonality was calculated as the square root of Simpson's diversity index over productive rearrangements. TCRdb provides this immuneACCESS table in a form limited to in-frame rearrangements. Some clones are lacking; in checked studies, under half of them reflect an unresolved V gene, and why the rest are absent is not known. That table gives V, J and clone size, and the DNA gave D and trimming. This sample is represented by 200,000 to 250,000 clones; about four fifths of them were singletons. Of the sample, 7.5% falls within the top ten clones.

In this chain, TRBV5-1 is recombined with TRBJ2-2, and TRBD2 matches 7 of the central bases. The source is a woman older than 75 with COVID-19, enrolled during active disease. The material sequenced was peripheral blood. The nucleotides read TGCGCCAGCAGCCGGCTAGCGGAGAACACCGGGGAGCTGTTTTTT. It is translated as CASSRLAENTGELFF.